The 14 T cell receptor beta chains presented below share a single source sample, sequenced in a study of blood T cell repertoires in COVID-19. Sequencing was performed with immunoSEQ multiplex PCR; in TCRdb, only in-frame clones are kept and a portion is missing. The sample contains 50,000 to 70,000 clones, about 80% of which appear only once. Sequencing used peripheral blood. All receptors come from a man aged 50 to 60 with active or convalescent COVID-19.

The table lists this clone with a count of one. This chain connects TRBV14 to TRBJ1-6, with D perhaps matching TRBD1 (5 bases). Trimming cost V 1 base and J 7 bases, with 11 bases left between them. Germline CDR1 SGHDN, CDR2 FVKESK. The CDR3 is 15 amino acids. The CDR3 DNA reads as TGTGCCAGCAGCCAAGGGCAGAGACAGAATTCACCCCTCCACTTT. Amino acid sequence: CASSQGQRQNSPLHF. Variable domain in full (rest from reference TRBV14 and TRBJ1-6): EAGVTQFPSHSVIEKGQTVTLRCDPISGHDNLYWYRRVMGKEIKFLLHFVKESKQDESGMPNNRFLAERTGGTYSTLKVQPAELEDSGVYFCASSQGQRQNSPLHFGNGTRLTVT.

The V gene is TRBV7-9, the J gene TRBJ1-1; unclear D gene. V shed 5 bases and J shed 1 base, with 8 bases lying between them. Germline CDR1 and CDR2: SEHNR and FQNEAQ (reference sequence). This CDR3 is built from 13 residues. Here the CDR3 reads CASSVRQNTEAFF. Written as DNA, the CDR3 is TGTGCCAGCAGCGTTAGACAGAACACTGAAGCTTTCTTT.

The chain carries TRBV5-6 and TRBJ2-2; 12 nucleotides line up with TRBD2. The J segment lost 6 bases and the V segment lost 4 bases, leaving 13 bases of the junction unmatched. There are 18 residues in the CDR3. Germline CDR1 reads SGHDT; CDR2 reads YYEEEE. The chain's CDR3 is CASSPPTSGRLEAGELFF. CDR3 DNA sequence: TGTGCCAGCAGCCCCCCGACTAGCGGGAGACTGGAGGCCGGGGAGCTGTTTTTT.

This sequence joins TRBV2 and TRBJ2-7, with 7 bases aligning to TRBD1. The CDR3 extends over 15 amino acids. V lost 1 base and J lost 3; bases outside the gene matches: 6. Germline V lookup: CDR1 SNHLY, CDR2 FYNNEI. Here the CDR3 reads CASSEETGQVYEQYF. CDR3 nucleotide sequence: TGTGCCAGCAGTGAAGAGACAGGGCAGGTCTACGAGCAGTACTTC.

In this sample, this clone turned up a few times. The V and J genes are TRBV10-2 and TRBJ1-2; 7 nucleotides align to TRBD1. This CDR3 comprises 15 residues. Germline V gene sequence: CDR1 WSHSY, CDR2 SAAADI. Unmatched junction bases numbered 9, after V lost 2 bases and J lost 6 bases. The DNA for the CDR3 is TGCGCCAGCAGTGAGCTTAGGGGGCCGCGGGATGGCTACACCTTC. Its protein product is CASSELRGPRDGYTF.

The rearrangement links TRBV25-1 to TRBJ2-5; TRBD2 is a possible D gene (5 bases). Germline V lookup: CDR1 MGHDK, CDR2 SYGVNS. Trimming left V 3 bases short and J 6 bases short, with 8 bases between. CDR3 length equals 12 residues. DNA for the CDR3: TGTGCCAGCAGTGAGACCGGGAAGACCCAGTACTTC. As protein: CASSETGKTQYF.

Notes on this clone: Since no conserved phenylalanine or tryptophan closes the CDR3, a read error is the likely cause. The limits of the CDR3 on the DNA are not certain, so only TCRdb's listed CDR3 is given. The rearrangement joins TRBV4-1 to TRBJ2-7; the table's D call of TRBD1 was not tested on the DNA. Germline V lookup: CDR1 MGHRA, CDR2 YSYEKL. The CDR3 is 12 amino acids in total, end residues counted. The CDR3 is CASSQNSPRQEL.

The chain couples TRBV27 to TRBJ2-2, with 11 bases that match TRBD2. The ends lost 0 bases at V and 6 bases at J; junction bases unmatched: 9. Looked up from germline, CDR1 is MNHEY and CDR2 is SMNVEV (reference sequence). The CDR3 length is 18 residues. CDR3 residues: CASSLSLAGGGRSGELFF. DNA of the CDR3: TGTGCCAGCAGTTTATCCCTAGCGGGGGGTGGGCGATCCGGGGAGCTGTTTTTT.

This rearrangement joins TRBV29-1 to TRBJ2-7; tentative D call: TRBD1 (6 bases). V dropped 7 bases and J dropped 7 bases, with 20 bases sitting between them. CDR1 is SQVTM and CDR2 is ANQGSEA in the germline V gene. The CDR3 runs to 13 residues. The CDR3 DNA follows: TGCAGCGCCATCCCAGGGGACGTAAGGGAGCAGTACTTC. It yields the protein CSAIPGDVREQYF.

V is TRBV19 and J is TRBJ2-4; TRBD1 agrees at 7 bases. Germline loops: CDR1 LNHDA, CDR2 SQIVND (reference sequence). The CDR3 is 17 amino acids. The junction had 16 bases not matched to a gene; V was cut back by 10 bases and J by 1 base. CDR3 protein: CATATSTGYGAKNIQYF. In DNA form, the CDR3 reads TGTGCCACCGCTACTTCGACAGGGTATGGTGCCAAAAACATTCAGTACTTC.

As DNA, the CDR3 is TGCGCCAGCAGCTTGGGCCGGGACAGTGAAGCTTTCTTT. Its translation is CASSLGRDSEAFF. The rearrangement joins TRBV5-1 to TRBJ1-1, with TRBD1 matching over 7 bases. Trimming cost V 0 bases and J 7 bases; bases outside gene matches: 3. Germline V gene lookup returns CDR1 SGHRS and CDR2 YFSETQ. This CDR3 spans 13 amino acids.

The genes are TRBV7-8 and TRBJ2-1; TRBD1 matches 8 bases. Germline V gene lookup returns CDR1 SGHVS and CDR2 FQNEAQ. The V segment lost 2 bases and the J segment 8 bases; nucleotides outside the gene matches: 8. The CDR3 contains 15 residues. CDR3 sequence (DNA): TGTGCCAGCAGCTTAAGACAGGGGCCCTCAGATGAGCAGTTCTTC. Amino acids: CASSLRQGPSDEQFF.

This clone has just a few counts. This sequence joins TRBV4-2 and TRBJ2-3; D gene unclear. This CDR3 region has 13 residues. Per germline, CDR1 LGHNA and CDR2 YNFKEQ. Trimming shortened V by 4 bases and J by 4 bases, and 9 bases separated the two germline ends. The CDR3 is CASSLEMADTQYF. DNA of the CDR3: TGTGCCAGCAGCCTGGAGATGGCAGATACGCAGTATTTT.

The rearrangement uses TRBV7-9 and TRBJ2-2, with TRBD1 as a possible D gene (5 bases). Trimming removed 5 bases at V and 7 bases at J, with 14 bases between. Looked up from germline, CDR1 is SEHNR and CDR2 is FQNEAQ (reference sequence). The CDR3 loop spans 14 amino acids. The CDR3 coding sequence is TGTGCCAGCAGCATCTGGGGCCAGAGCGGGGAGCTGTTTTTT. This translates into CASSIWGQSGELFF.